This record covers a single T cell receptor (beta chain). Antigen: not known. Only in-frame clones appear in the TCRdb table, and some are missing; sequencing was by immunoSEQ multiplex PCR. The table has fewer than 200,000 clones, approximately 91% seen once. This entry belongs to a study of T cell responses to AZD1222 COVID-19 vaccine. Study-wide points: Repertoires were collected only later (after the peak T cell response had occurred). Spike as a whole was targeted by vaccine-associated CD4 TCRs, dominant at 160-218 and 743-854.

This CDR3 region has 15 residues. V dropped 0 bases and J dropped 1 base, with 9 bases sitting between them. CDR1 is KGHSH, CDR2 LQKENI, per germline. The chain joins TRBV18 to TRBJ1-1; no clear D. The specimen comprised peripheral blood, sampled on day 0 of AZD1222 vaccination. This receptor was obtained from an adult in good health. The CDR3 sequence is CASSPPKGPNTEAFF. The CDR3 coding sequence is TGTGCCAGCTCACCACCGAAGGGTCCGAACACTGAAGCTTTCTTT.